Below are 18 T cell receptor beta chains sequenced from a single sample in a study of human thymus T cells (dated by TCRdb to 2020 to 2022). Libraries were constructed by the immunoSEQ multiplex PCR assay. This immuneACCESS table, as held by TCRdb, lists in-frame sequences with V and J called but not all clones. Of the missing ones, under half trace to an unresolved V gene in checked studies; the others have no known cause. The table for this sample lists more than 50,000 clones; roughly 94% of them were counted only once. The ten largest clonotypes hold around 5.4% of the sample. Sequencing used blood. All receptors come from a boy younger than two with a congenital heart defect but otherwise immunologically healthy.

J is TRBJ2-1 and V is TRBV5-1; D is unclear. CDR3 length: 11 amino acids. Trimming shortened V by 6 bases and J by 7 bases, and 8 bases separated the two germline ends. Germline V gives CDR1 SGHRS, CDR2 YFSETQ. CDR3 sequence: CASTTQNEQFF. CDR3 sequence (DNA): TGCGCCAGCACCACACAGAATGAGCAGTTCTTC.

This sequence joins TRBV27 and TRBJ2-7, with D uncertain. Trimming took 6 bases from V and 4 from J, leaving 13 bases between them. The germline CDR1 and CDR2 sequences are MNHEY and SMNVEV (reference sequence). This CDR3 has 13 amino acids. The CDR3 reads CASSSASLYEQYF. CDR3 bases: TGTGCCAGCAGCTCCGCTAGTTTGTACGAGCAGTACTTC.

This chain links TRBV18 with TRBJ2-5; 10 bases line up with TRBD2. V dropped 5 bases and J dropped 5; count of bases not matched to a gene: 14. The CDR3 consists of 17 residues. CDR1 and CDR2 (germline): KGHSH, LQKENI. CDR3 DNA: TGTGCCAGCTCATCCCCTTATAGCGGGAGGCCTCGGGAGACCCAGTACTTC. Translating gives CASSSPYSGRPRETQYF.

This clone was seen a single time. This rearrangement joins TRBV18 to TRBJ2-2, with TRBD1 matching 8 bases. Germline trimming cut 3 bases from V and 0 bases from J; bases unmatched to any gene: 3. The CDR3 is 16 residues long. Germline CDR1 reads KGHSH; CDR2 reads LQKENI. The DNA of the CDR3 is TGTGCCAGCTCACCGCTGACAGGGGCGAACACCGGGGAGCTGTTTTTT. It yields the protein CASSPLTGANTGELFF. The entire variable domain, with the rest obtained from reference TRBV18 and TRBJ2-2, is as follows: NAGVMQNPRHLVRRRGQEARLRCSPMKGHSHVYWYRQLPEEGLKFMVYLQKENIIDESGMPKERFSAEFPKEGPSILRIQQVVRGDSAAYFCASSPLTGANTGELFFGEGSRLTVL.

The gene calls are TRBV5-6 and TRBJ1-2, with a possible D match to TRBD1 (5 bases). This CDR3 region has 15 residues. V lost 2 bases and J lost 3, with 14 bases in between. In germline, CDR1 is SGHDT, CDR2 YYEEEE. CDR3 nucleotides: TGTGCCAGCAGCTTCGCGCAGGGCGGGTACTATGGCTACACCTTC. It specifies CASSFAQGGYYGYTF.

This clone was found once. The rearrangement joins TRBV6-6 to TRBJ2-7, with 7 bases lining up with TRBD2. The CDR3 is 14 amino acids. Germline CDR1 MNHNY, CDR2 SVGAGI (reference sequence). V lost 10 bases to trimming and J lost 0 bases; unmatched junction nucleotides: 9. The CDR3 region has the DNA TGTGCCACCCAACCGGGCGGGAGCTCCTACGAGCAGTACTTC. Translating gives CATQPGGSSYEQYF.

The CDR3: CASSAWDELGGYTF. The CDR3, as DNA: TGTGCCAGCAGTGCCTGGGACGAACTCGGGGGCTACACCTTC. V gene TRBV6-5 combines with J gene TRBJ1-2, with D possibly being TRBD1 (5 bases). The CDR3 extends over 14 amino acids. Trimming pared 5 bases from V and 8 bases from J, leaving 18 bases between. Germline V gene sequence: CDR1 MNHEY, CDR2 SVGAGI.

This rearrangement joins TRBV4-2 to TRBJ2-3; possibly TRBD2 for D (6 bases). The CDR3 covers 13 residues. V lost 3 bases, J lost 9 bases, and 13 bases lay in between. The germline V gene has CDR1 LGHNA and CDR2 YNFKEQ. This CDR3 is CASSQEGRRTQYF. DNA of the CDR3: TGTGCCAGCAGCCAGGAGGGGAGGAGGACGCAGTATTTT.

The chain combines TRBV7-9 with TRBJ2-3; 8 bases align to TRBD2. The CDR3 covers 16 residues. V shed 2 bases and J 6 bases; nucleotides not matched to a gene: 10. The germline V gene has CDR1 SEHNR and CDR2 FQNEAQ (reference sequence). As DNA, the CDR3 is TGTGCCAGCAGCTTATACCCGACTAGCGCGATGGATACGCAGTATTTT. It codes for CASSLYPTSAMDTQYF.

CDR3 bases: TGTGCCAGCAGTTCTCGACAGGGGGGTGACCACAATGAGCAGTTCTTC. It encodes CASSSRQGGDHNEQFF. The chain joins TRBV27 to TRBJ2-1, with TRBD1 matching over 9 bases. This CDR3 has 16 residues. In germline, CDR1 is MNHEY, CDR2 SMNVEV (reference sequence). Trimming cost V 4 bases and J 5 bases; bases outside gene matches: 9.

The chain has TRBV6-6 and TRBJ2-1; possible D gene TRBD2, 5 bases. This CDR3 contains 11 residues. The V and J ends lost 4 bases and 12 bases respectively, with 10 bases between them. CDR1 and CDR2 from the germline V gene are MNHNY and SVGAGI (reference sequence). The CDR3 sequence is CASSSGVGQFF. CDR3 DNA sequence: TGTGCCAGCAGTTCCGGGGTTGGGCAGTTCTTC.

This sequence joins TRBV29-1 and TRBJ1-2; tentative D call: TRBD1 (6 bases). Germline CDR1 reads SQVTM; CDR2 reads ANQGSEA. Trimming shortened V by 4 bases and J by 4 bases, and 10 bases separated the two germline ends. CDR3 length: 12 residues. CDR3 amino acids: CSVGQASYGYTF. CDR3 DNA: TGCAGCGTTGGACAGGCCTCCTATGGCTACACCTTC. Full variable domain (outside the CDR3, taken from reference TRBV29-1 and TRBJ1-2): SAVISQKPSRDICQRGTSLTIQCQVDSQVTMMFWYRQQPGQSLTLIATANQGSEATYESGFVIDKFPISRPNLTFSTLTVSNMSPEDSSIYLCSVGQASYGYTFGSGTRLTVV.

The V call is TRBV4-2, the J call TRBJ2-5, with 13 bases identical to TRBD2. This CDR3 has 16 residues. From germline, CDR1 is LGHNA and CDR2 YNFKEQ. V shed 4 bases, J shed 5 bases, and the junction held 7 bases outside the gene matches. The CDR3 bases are TGTGCCAGCAGCCCCACTAGCGGGGGGGCCGGGGAGACCCAGTACTTC. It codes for CASSPTSGGAGETQYF.

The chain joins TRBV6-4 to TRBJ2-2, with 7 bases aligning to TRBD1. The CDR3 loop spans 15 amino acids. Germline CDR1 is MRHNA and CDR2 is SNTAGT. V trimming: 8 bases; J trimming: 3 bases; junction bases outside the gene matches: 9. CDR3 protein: CASPLDRADTGELFF. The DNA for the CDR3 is TGTGCCAGCCCCCTAGACAGGGCGGACACCGGGGAGCTGTTTTTT.

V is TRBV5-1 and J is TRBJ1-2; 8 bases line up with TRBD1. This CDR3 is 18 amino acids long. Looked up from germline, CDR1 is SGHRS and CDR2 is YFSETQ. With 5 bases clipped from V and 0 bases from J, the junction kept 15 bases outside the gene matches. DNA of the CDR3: TGCGCCAGCAGTCCATTTGGGGGGACAGGCCTAGCTAACTATGGCTACACCTTC. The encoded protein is CASSPFGGTGLANYGYTF.

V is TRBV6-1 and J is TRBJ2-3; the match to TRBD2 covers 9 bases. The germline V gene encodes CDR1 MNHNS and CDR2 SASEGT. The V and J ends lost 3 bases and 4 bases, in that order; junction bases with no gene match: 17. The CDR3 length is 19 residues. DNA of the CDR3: TGTGCCAGCAGTGACCCTGGCGGGGGGGGCTGGCTTTTTGCAGATACGCAGTATTTT. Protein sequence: CASSDPGGGGWLFADTQYF.

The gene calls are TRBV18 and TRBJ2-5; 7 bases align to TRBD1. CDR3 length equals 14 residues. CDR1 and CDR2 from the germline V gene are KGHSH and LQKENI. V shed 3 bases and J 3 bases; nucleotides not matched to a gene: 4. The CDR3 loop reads CASSPWQGEETQYF. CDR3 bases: TGTGCCAGCTCACCGTGGCAGGGGGAAGAGACCCAGTACTTC.

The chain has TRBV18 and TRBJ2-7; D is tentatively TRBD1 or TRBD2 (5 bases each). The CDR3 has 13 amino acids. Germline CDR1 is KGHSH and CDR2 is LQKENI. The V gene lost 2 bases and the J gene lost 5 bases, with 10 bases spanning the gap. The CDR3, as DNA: TGTGCCAGCTCACCAACGGGGACCGACGAGCAGTACTTC. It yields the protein CASSPTGTDEQYF.